This T cell receptor beta chain stems from a study of cytomegalovirus exposure and HLA in healthy donors. Looking at the study overall: Genetic ancestry analysis placed approximately 80% of the approximately 390 donors that were genotyped in the Caucasian-associated cluster.

The CDR3 covers 16 residues. Germline values: CDR1 SEHNR, CDR2 FQNEAQ (reference sequence). With V trimmed by 5 bases and J by 4 bases, 10 bases remained unmatched. Primers: 60 Vbeta forward and 13 Jbeta reverse. Method: immunoSEQ multiplex PCR; TCRdb's copy keeps in-frame clones and lacks some. The sample consists of roughly 150,000 clones, more than 65% of them appearing once. Input material: PBMCs. The chain recombines TRBV7-9 with TRBJ2-7; 11 nucleotides align to TRBD2. This receptor was obtained from a man between 25 and 39 years old in good health and CMV-seropositive. The CDR3 sequence is CASSQTSGELLYEQYF. The CDR3 region has the DNA TGTGCCAGCAGCCAGACTAGCGGGGAGCTCTTGTACGAGCAGTACTTC.